This T cell receptor (beta chain) was sequenced during a study of blood T cells in healthy people across ages. Isolated per sample were at least 6.5 million PBMCs. At least 5 micrograms of total RNA were extracted per sample. The V end was cut by 5 bases, the J end by 2 bases, with 18 bases between. The germline V gene encodes CDR1 LNHDA and CDR2 SQIVND (reference sequence). CDR3 size: 16 residues. Sample-barcoded 5' priming and a J-beta primer mix drove a second PCR of roughly 6 to 12 cycles. Sequencing of every sample gave 3 million or more CDR3-containing paired-end reads. TCRdb ran MiXCR on the 5' RACE reads and lists one entry per CDR3 protein. The table lists 800,000 or so distinct CDR3 sequences, around 25% of them singletons. These sequences were also reported in another study, on T cells of mothers and their children. That work states: Three healthy Caucasian mothers and their six children were the donors.

The sequencing input was blood. This receptor was identified in a boy aged 10-17 years in good health. V and J are TRBV19 and TRBJ1-2; D gene unclear. CDR3 residues: CASSYPPDAANYGYTF. The CDR3 DNA reads TGTGCCAGTAGTTATCCCCCAGACGCGGCCAACTATGGCTACACCTTC.